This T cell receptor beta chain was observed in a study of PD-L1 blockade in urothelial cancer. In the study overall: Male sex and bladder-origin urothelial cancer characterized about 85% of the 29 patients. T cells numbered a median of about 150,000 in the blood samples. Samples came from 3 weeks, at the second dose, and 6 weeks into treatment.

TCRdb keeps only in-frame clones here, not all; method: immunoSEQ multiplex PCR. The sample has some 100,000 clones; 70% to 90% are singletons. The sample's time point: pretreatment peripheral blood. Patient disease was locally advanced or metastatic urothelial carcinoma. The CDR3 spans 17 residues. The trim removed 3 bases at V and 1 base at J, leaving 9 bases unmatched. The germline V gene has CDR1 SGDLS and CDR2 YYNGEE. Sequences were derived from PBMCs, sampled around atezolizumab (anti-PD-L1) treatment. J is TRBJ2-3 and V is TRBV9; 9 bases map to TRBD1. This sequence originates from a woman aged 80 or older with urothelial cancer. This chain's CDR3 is CASSATPWTGGTDTQYF. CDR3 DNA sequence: TGTGCCAGCAGCGCAACTCCCTGGACAGGGGGCACAGATACGCAGTATTTT.